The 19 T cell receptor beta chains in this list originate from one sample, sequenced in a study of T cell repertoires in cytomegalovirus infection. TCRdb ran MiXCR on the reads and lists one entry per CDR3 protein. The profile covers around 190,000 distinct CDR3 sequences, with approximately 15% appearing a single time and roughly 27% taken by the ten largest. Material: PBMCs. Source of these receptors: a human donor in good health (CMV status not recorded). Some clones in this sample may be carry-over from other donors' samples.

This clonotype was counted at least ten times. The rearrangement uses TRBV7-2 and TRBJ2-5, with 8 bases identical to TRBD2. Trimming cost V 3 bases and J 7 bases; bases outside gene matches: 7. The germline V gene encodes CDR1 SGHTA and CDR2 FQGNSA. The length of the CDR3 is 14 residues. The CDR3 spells CASSLAREARTQYF. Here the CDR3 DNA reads TGTGCCAGCAGCTTGGCGCGGGAGGCACGGACCCAGTACTTC.

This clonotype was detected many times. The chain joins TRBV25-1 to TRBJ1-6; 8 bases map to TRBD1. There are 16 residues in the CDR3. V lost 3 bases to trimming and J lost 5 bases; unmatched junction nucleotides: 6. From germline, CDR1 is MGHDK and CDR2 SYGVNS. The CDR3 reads CASSELGQGNNSPLHF. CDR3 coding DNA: TGTGCCAGCAGTGAGCTAGGACAGGGAAATAATTCACCCCTCCACTTT. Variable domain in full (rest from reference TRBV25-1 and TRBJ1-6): EADIYQTPRYLVIGTGKKITLECSQTMGHDKMYWYQQDPGMELHLIHYSYGVNSTEKGDLSSESTVSRIRTEHFPLTLESARPSHTSQYLCASSELGQGNNSPLHFGNGTRLTVT.

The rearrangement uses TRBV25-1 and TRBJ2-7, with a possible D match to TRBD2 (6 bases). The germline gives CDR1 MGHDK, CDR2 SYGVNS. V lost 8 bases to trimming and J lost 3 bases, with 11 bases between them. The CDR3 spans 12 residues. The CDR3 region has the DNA TGTGCCAGCGGATGGGGGGACTACGAGCAGTACTTC. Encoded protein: CASGWGDYEQYF.

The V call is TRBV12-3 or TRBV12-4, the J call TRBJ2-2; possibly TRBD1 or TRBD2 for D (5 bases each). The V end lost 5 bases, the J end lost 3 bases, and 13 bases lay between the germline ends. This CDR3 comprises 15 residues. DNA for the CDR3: TGTGCCAGCAGTCTGACTTGGGGGTACACCGGGGAGCTGTTTTTT. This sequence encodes CASSLTWGYTGELFF.

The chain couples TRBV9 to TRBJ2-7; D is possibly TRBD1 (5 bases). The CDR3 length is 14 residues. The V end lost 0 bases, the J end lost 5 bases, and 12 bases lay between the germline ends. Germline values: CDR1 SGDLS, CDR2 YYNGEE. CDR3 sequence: CASSVEVGVNEQYF. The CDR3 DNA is TGTGCCAGCAGCGTAGAGGTAGGGGTCAACGAGCAGTACTTC.

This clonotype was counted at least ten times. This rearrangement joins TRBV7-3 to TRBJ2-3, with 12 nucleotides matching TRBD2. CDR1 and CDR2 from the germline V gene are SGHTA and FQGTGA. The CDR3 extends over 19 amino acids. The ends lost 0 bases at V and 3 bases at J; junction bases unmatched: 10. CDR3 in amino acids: CASSLTASGGDFRTDTQYF. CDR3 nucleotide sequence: TGTGCCAGCAGCTTAACCGCTAGCGGGGGGGACTTTCGGACAGATACGCAGTATTTT.

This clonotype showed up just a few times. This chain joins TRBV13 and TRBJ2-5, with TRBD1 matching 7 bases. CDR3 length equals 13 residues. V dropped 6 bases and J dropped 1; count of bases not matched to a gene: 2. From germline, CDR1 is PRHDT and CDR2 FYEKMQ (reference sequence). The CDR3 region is CASRRTGQETQYF. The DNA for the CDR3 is TGTGCCAGCAGGCGGACAGGCCAAGAGACCCAGTACTTC.

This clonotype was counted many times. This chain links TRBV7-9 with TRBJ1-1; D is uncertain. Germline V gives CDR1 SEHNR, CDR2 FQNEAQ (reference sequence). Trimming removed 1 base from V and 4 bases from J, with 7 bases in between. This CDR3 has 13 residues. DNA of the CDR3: TGTGCCAGCAGCTTAGAGGGCCCCACTGAAGCTTTCTTT. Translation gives CASSLEGPTEAFF. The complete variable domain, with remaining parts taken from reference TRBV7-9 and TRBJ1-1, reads DTGVSQNPRHKITKRGQNVTFRCDPISEHNRLYWYRQTLGQGPEFLTYFQNEAQLEKSRLLSDRFSAERPKGSFSTLEIQRTEQGDSAMYLCASSLEGPTEAFFGQGTRLTVV.

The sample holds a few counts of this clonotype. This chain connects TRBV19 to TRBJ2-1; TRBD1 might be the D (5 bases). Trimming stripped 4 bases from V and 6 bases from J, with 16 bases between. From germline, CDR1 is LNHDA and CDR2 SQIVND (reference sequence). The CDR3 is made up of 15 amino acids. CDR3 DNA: TGTGCCAGTAGTAAGCAGGGTCTGGGGTCCAATGAGCAGTTCTTC. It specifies CASSKQGLGSNEQFF.

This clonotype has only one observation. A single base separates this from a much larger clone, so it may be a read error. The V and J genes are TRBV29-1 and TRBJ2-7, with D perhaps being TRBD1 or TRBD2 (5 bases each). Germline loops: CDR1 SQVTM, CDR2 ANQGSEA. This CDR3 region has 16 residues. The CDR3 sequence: CIVPNRGRNGSYEQYF. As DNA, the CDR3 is TGCATCGTGCCCAACCGGGGCCGCAATGGCTCCTACGAGCAGTACTTC.

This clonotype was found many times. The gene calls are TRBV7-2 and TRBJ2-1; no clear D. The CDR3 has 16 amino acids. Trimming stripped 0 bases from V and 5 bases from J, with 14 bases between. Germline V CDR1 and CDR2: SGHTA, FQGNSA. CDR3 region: CASSLALVGTNNEQFF. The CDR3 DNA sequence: TGTGCCAGCAGCTTAGCGCTAGTTGGAACTAACAATGAGCAGTTCTTC.

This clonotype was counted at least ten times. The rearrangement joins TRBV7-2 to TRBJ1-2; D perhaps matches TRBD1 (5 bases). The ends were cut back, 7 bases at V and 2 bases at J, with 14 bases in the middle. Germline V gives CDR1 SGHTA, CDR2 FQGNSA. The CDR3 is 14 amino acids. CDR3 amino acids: CASNRDGMNYGYTF. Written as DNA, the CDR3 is TGTGCCAGCAACCGGGACGGGATGAACTATGGCTACACCTTC.

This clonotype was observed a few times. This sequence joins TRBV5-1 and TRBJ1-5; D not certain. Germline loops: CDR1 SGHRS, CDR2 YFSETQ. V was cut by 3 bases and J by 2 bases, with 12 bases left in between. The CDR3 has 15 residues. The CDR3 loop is CASSSDGSRNQPQHF. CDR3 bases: TGCGCCAGCAGCTCCGATGGTTCTCGCAATCAGCCCCAGCATTTT.

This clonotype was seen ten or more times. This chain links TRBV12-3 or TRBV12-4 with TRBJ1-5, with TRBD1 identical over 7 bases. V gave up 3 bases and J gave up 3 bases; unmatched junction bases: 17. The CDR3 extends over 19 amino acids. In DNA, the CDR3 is TGTGCCAGCAGTTTCAGCCCCGGGGCAGGGGGGTGGGACAATCAGCCCCAGCATTTT. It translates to CASSFSPGAGGWDNQPQHF.

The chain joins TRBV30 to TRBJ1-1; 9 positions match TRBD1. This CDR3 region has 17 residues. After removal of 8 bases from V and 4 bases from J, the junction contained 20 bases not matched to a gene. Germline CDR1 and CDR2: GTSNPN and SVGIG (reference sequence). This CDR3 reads CATQGGQGDAMSTEAFF. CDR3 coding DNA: TGTGCCACCCAGGGGGGACAGGGAGATGCCATGAGCACTGAAGCTTTCTTT.

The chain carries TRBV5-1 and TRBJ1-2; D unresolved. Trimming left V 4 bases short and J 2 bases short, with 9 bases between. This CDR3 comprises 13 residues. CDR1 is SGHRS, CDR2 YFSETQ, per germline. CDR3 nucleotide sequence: TGCGCCAGCAGCCACGAGAGGAACTATGGCTACACCTTC. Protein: CASSHERNYGYTF.

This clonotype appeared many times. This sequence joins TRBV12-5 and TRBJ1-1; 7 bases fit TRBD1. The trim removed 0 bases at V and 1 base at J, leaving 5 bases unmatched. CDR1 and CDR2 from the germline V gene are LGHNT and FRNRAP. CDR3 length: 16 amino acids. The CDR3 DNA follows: TGTGCTAGTGGTTTGGTAGTCGGGACAGAGAACACTGAAGCTTTCTTT. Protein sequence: CASGLVVGTENTEAFF.

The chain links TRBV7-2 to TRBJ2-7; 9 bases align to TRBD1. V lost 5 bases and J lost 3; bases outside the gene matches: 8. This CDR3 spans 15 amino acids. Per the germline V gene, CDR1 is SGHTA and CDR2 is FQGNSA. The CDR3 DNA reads TGTGCCAGCAGCCCAAAGACAGGGGGGGACTACGAGCAGTACTTC. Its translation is CASSPKTGGDYEQYF.

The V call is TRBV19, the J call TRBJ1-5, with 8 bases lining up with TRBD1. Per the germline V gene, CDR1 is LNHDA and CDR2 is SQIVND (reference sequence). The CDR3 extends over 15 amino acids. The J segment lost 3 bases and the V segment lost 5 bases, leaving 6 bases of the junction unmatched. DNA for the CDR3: TGTGCCAGTAGTTCCGGACAGGGCTACAATCAGCCCCAGCATTTT. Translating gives CASSSGQGYNQPQHF.